This T cell receptor (beta chain) is from a study of OX40 agonist ivuxolimab in advanced cancers. Study in general: Ivuxolimab was delivered to patients intravenously every 2 weeks at doses spanning 0.01 to 10 mg/kg. Study-level findings and limits: Researchers did not determine the expanded peripheral T cells' antigen specificity.

A remark on this clone: Antigen unknown.

Sequencing was performed with immunoSEQ multiplex PCR; in TCRdb, only in-frame clones are kept and a portion is missing. The sample has approximately 79,000 clones, roughly 87% seen once. No patient had autoimmune disease or received systemic immunosuppression. The germline V gene has CDR1 LNHDA and CDR2 SQIVND (reference sequence). This CDR3 region has 12 residues. V trimming: 9 bases; J trimming: 1 base; junction bases outside the gene matches: 1. This chain joins TRBV19 and TRBJ1-1; 8 bases match TRBD1. This sample comprised CD4+ or CD8+ T cells sorted from blood, obtained in a trial of the OX40 agonist ivuxolimab. The receptor comes from an adult with an advanced solid tumor such as melanoma, head and neck, liver or kidney cancer. CDR3 protein: CASGQGNTEAFF. For the CDR3, the DNA is TGTGCCAGCGGACAGGGGAACACTGAAGCTTTCTTT.